These 6 T cell receptor beta chains originate from one sample sequenced in a study of blood T cell repertoires in COVID-19. Assay used: immunoSEQ multiplex PCR; TCRdb lists only in-frame clones, some missing. The sample comprises 30,000 to 40,000 clones, approximately 83% of which are singletons, and about 5.5% rests with the top ten. Sequenced: peripheral blood. The receptors come from a woman older than 75 with active or convalescent COVID-19.

This chain uses TRBV4-1 with TRBJ2-1, with 9 nucleotides matching TRBD2. The CDR3 loop spans 18 amino acids. V shed 0 bases and J 4 bases; nucleotides not matched to a gene: 10. Germline lookup yields CDR1 MGHRA and CDR2 YSYEKL. This CDR3 is CASSQDPQRGVLYNEQFF. As DNA, the CDR3 is TGCGCCAGCAGCCAAGATCCCCAGCGGGGGGTCTTATACAATGAGCAGTTCTTC.

The chain joins TRBV5-4 to TRBJ2-2, with 7 positions matching TRBD1. Trimming at V came to 4 bases and at J to 3 bases, leaving 6 bases not matched to a gene. This CDR3 comprises 15 residues. Germline CDR1 reads SGHNT; CDR2 reads YYREEE (reference sequence). CDR3 in DNA: TGTGCCAGCAGCGAGGGGGCCGGAGACACCGGGGAGCTGTTTTTT. Protein product: CASSEGAGDTGELFF.

V is TRBV28 and J is TRBJ1-4; maybe TRBD1 (5 bases). Germline V gives CDR1 MDHEN, CDR2 SYDVKM. The CDR3 sequence is 14 residues long. Trimming took off 3 bases at V and 5 bases at J, with 10 bases between the two ends. The chain's CDR3 is CASSFGAMNEKLFF. The CDR3 DNA reads TGTGCCAGCAGTTTTGGGGCGATGAATGAAAAACTGTTTTTT.

J is TRBJ1-4 and V is TRBV19, with D uncertain. Germline-derived CDR1 and CDR2 are LNHDA and SQIVND (reference sequence). Trimming pared 5 bases from V and 11 bases from J, leaving 9 bases between. This CDR3 spans 11 amino acids. CDR3 bases: TGTGCCAGTAGTTTGAGTGAGAAACTGTTTTTT. Translated, it gives CASSLSEKLFF. Complete variable domain (other parts from reference TRBV19 and TRBJ1-4): DGGITQSPKYLFRKEGQNVTLSCEQNLNHDAMYWYRQDPGQGLRLIYYSQIVNDFQKGDIAEGYSVSREKKESFPLTVTSAQKNPTAFYLCASSLSEKLFFGSGTQLSVL.

The rearrangement links TRBV5-1 to TRBJ1-2; TRBD1 is a possible D gene (5 bases). The germline V gene encodes CDR1 SGHRS and CDR2 YFSETQ. V dropped 5 bases and J dropped 6 bases, with 14 bases sitting between them. This CDR3 spans 13 amino acids. DNA for the CDR3: TGCGCCAGCAGTGAGGCGACAGCCGATGGCTACACCTTC. Amino acids: CASSEATADGYTF.

This clone was seen only once. The V call is TRBV27, the J call TRBJ2-5; a possible D gene is TRBD1 (5 bases). V shed 8 bases and J shed 2 bases, with 21 bases lying between them. From germline, CDR1 is MNHEY and CDR2 SMNVEV (reference sequence). The CDR3 runs 16 residues. CDR3 sequence (DNA): TGTGCCAGCGGACCCGGGTTAGGGGTCGAACAAGAGACCCAGTACTTC. Translated, it gives CASGPGLGVEQETQYF.